The clone carrying this TCR beta chain appeared many times. Its target is not known. This sample is drawn from a study of T cell repertoires in cytomegalovirus infection. The wider study: Both a matching HLA type and CMV infection were indicated by public TCR beta signatures. Whole-study findings and limits: Individuals carrying CMV plus the relevant HLA were identified by cumulative frequency of public TCR beta families.

TCRdb fed the reads into MiXCR, producing one record per CDR3 protein. The table lists about 230,000 distinct CDR3 sequences, approximately 22% of them singletons. Germline CDR1 and CDR2: LNHNV and YYDKDF (reference sequence). V dropped 5 bases and J dropped 7; count of bases not matched to a gene: 7. The CDR3 contains 15 residues. The clonotype originates from a human donor in good health (CMV status not recorded). Some clones in this sample may be carry-over from other donors' samples. The chain employs TRBV15 and TRBJ1-6, with 8 bases matching TRBD1. The sample consisted of CD8+ T cells from PBMCs. The CDR3 sequence is CATSPDRGGNSPLHF. CDR3 in DNA: TGTGCCACCAGCCCTGACAGGGGTGGGAATTCACCCCTCCACTTT.